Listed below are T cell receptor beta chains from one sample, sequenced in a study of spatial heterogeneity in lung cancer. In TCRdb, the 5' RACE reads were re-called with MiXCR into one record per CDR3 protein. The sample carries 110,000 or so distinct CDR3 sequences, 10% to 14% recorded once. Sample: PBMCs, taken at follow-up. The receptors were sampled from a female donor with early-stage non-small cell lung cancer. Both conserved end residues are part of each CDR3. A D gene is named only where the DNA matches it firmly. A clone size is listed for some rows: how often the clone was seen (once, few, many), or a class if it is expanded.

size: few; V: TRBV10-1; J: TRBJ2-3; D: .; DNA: TGCGCCAGCAGTGGTGCTAGGGTCACAGATACGCAGTATTTT; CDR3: CASSGARVTDTQYF
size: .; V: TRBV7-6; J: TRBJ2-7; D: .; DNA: TGTGCCAGCAGCTTAGCGGCAGGGAACCACGAGCAGTACTTC; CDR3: CASSLAAGNHEQYF
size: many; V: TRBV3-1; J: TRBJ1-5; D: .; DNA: TGTGCCAGCAGTCAAATCCCCAGCAATCAGCCCCAGCATTTT; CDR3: CASSQIPSNQPQHF
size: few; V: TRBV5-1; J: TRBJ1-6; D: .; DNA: TGCGCCAGCAGCTTGGGACCTTCCCGGAGGGGGAATTCACCCCTCCACTTT; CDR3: CASSLGPSRRGNSPLHF
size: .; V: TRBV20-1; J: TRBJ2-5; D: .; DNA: TGCAGTGCTAGTTTCAGGCAAGAGACCCAGTACTTC; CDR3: CSASFRQETQYF
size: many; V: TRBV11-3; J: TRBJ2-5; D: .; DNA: TGTGCCAGCAGCTTAGCAGAGACCCAGTACTTC; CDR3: CASSLAETQYF
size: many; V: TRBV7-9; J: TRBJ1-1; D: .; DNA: TGTGCCATTGATCCGAACACTGAAGCTTTCTTT; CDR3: CAIDPNTEAFF
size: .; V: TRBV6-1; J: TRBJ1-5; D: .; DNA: TGTGCCAGCAGTGAACAGGGGTGGAGCAATCAGCCCCAGCATTTT; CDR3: CASSEQGWSNQPQHF
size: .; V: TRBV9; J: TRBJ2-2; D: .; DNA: TGTGCCAGCAGCGTCGACAGCTCGAGCACCGGGGAGCTGTTTTTT; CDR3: CASSVDSSSTGELFF
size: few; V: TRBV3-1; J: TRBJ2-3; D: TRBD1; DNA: TGTGCCAGCAGCCCCCTCCGGACAGGGAACACAGATACGCAGTATTTT; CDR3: CASSPLRTGNTDTQYF
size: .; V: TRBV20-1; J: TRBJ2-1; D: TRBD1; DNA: TGCAGTGCTAGGGACAGGGTGTACAATGAGCAGTTCTTC; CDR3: CSARDRVYNEQFF
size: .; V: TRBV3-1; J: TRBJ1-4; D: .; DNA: TGTGCCAGCAGCCAAGACCGTGAGGTGTTTTTT; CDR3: CASSQDREVFF
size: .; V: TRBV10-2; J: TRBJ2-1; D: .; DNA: TGCGCCAGCAGTGACCGGGATTCGCAGTTCTTC; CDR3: CASSDRDSQFF
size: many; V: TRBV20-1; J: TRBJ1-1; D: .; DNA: TGCAGTGCTAGACAGAGAGACAAGAACACTGAAGCTTTCTTT; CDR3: CSARQRDKNTEAFF
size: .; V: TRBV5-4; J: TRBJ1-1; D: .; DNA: TGTGCCAGCAGCTGGGAACAGGGTATCACTCACACTGAAGCTTTCTTT; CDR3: CASSWEQGITHTEAFF
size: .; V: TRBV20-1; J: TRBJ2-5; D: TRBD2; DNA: TGCAGTGCTAGAAAGACTAGCGGAGAGACCCAGTACTTC; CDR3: CSARKTSGETQYF
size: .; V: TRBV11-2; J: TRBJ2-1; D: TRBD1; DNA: TGTGCCAGCAGCTTAGGGGGACAGTACAATGAGCAGTTCTTC; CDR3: CASSLGGQYNEQFF
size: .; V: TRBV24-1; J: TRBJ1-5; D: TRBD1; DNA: TGTGCCACCAGTGACAGGGGGCTCGGCAATCAGCCCCAGCATTTT; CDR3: CATSDRGLGNQPQHF
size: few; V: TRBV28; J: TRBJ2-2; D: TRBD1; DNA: TGTGCCAGCAGTTTCCGACAGGGAAGCACCGGGGAGCTGTTTTTT; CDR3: CASSFRQGSTGELFF
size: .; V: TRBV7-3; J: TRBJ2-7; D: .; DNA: TGTGCCAGCAGCTTGGACGGCAGCTCCTACGAGCAGTACTTC; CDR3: CASSLDGSSYEQYF